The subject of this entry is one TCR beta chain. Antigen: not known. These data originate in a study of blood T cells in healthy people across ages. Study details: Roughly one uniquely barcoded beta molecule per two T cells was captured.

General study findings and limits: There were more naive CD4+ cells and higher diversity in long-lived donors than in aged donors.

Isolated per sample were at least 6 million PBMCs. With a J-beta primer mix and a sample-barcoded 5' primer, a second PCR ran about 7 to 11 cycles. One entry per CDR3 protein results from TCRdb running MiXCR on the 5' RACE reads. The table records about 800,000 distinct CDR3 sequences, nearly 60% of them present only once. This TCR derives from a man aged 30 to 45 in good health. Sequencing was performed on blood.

The CDR3 reads CASSQEIGGSLSYEQYF. CDR3 in DNA: TGCGCCAGCAGCCAAGAAATTGGCGGGAGCCTTTCCTACGAGCAGTACTTC. The chain recombines TRBV4-3 with TRBJ2-7; 7 nucleotides match TRBD2. Germline values: CDR1 LGHNA, CDR2 YSLEER. With 0 bases clipped from V and 1 base from J, the junction kept 9 bases outside the gene matches. The CDR3 is 17 residues long.